These 3 T cell receptor beta chains originate from one sample sequenced in a study of T-cell memory formation after mild COVID-19. TCRdb called the 5' RACE reads again in MiXCR, with one record for every CDR3 protein. In the table there are around 250,000 distinct CDR3 sequences, roughly 17% of which are singletons. Sequenced material: PBMCs or a T cell subset sorted from them (not recorded which). The source of these receptors is a young man who had mild COVID-19 (a few samples of this study predate the infection). Cell type and time point are not known.

This chain joins TRBV11-3 and TRBJ2-5; D not certain. The CDR3 spans 12 residues. V dropped 6 bases and J dropped 3 bases, with 8 bases sitting between them. The germline V gene encodes CDR1 SGHNT and CDR2 YENEEA. The CDR3 region has the DNA TGTGCCAGCAGAGGCAGCGAAGAGACCCAGTACTTC. Its translation is CASRGSEETQYF.

This clonotype was observed a few times. V is TRBV27 and J is TRBJ2-6; no clear D. V was cut by 1 base and J by 2 bases, with 6 bases left in between. Germline loops: CDR1 MNHEY, CDR2 SMNVEV (reference sequence). The CDR3 is made up of 15 amino acids. CDR3 protein: CASSLWGPGANVLTF. The DNA for the CDR3 is TGTGCCAGCAGTTTATGGGGTCCTGGGGCCAACGTCCTGACTTTC.

This chain's CDR3 is CSARDAGQGINQPQHF. CDR3 DNA sequence: TGCAGTGCTAGAGATGCCGGACAGGGGATCAATCAGCCCCAGCATTTT. J is TRBJ1-5 and V is TRBV20-1; TRBD1 matches 9 bases. The V gene end was trimmed by 0 bases and the J gene end by 3 bases; junction bases not matched to a gene: 6. CDR3 length: 16 residues. Germline V CDR1 and CDR2: DFQATT, SNEGSKA (reference sequence).